This is a list of T cell receptor beta chains from one sample in a study of cytomegalovirus exposure and HLA in healthy donors. The method was immunoSEQ multiplex PCR; TCRdb's version includes in-frame clones alone and lacks a portion of them. The repertoire holds fewer than 250,000 clones, roughly 87% seen once, with 1.5% to 2% in the top ten. Material for sequencing was PBMCs. The source of these receptors is a woman aged 18-35 years in good health and CMV-seropositive. Both conserved end residues are part of each CDR3. D genes are given only for firm matches. Clone size is not always given. Where it is, it says once, few, many or a class for expanded clones.

j_call clone_size v_call d_call cdr3_aa cdr3_nt
TRBJ1-2 . TRBV19 . CASSRELPGGYGYTF TGTGCCAGTAGTAGAGAACTCCCGGGGGGCTATGGCTACACCTTC
TRBJ2-1 . TRBV5-4 . CASSLLGRFGFNEQFF TGTGCCAGCAGCTTACTAGGGAGATTTGGTTTCAATGAGCAGTTCTTC
TRBJ2-7 . TRBV2 . CASSEGLDRYEQYF TGTGCCAGCAGTGAAGGGTTGGACAGATACGAGCAGTACTTC
TRBJ2-3 . TRBV10-3 TRBD2 CAISESSGRATDTQYF TGTGCCATCAGTGAGTCTAGCGGGAGGGCCACCGATACGCAGTATTTT
TRBJ1-1 . TRBV10-2 . CASSESRRGRTEAFF TGCGCCAGCAGTGAGTCGCGCAGGGGAAGGACTGAAGCTTTCTTT
TRBJ1-1 . TRBV6-4 . CASRSGGGNTEAFF TGTGCCAGCAGGTCCGGAGGAGGGAACACTGAAGCTTTCTTT
TRBJ2-3 . TRBV10-2 TRBD2 CATRPAGAVDTQYF TGCGCCACTCGGCCAGCGGGAGCGGTTGATACGCAGTATTTT
TRBJ2-5 . TRBV2 TRBD2 CASSEDSGGRETQYF TGTGCCAGCAGTGAGGATAGCGGGGGGCGGGAGACCCAGTACTTC
TRBJ1-3 . TRBV5-1 . CASSFGGNGNTIYF TGCGCCAGCAGCTTTGGAGGAAACGGAAACACCATATATTTT
TRBJ1-5 . TRBV28 TRBD1 CATRQGRLAQHF TGTGCCACCAGACAGGGTCGCCTGGCCCAGCATTTT
TRBJ2-7 . TRBV28 TRBD1 CASRDRASYEQYF TGTGCCAGCCGGGACAGGGCCTCCTACGAGCAGTACTTC
TRBJ1-2 . TRBV27 . CASGPKRGPYGYTF TGTGCCAGCGGCCCAAAAAGAGGCCCCTATGGCTACACCTTC
TRBJ1-1 . TRBV7-8 . CASSLVWGGGRTANEAFF TGTGCCAGCAGCTTAGTATGGGGCGGAGGCAGGACAGCCAATGAAGCTTTCTTT
TRBJ2-7 . TRBV23-1 . CASSLPENEQYF TGCGCCAGCAGCCTACCCGAGAACGAGCAGTACTTC
TRBJ2-6 . TRBV10-3 . CAISEVRAGAGANVLTF TGTGCCATCAGTGAGGTCAGGGCAGGCGCCGGGGCCAACGTCCTGACTTTC
TRBJ1-2 few TRBV6-6 . CASSYPGQPNYGYTF TGTGCCAGCAGTTACCCTGGACAGCCCAACTATGGCTACACCTTC
TRBJ1-3 . TRBV7-3 . CASSLMGPGLSGNTIYF TGTGCCAGCAGCTTAATGGGTCCAGGGCTTTCTGGAAACACCATATATTTT
TRBJ2-1 . TRBV2 . CATEPLGGASGSYNEQFF TGTGCCACCGAACCTTTAGGGGGTGCTAGCGGATCCTACAATGAGCAGTTCTTC
TRBJ2-1 few TRBV19 TRBD2 CASSRLAGYEQFF TGTGCCAGTAGTCGACTAGCGGGATATGAGCAGTTCTTC
TRBJ1-1 . TRBV10-1 . CASSSKPTVTEAFF TGCGCCAGCAGCTCCAAACCGACAGTAACTGAAGCTTTCTTT
TRBJ2-7 . TRBV4-1 TRBD2 CASSPSGTREQYF TGCGCCAGCAGCCCGAGCGGGACCCGCGAGCAGTACTTC
TRBJ1-5 . TRBV2 . CASRPTGSNQPQHF TGTGCCAGCAGACCGACGGGGAGCAATCAGCCCCAGCATTTT
TRBJ2-3 . TRBV5-6 TRBD1 CASSRGQGRTDTQYF TGTGCCAGCAGCCGCGGACAGGGGCGCACAGATACGCAGTATTTT
TRBJ2-5 . TRBV11-2 . CASSPYSRPQETQYF TGTGCCAGCAGCCCATACAGCAGGCCCCAAGAGACCCAGTACTTC
TRBJ2-3 once TRBV11-2 . CASSSLRPSGGYTDTQYF TGTGCCAGCAGCTCCCTTCGGCCCTCGGGTGGGTACACAGATACGCAGTATTTT
TRBJ2-1 . TRBV7-9 . CASSPPGIIHNEQFF TGTGCCAGCAGTCCTCCAGGGATCATCCACAATGAGCAGTTCTTC
TRBJ1-1 . TRBV7-2 TRBD1 CASSSRQGAEAFF TGTGCCAGCAGCTCCAGACAGGGGGCTGAAGCTTTCTTT
TRBJ2-7 . TRBV5-6 . CASSSYPSVGQYF TGTGCCAGCAGCTCGTACCCTAGCGTAGGGCAGTACTTC
TRBJ1-3 . TRBV28 TRBD1 CASSLPPTGFSEPSSGNTIYF TGTGCCAGCAGTTTGCCACCGACAGGGTTTTCCGAGCCTAGCTCTGGAAACACCATATATTTT
TRBJ2-1 . TRBV27 . CASRRTELDTSDEQFF TGTGCCAGCAGAAGGACAGAGCTCGATACCTCGGATGAGCAGTTCTTC
TRBJ2-7 . TRBV28 . CASSLGRGREQYF TGTGCCAGCAGTTTGGGCCGGGGTCGCGAGCAGTACTTC
TRBJ2-3 . TRBV9 TRBD1 CASGGQGIITDTQYF TGTGCCAGCGGAGGACAGGGGATTATCACAGATACGCAGTATTTT
TRBJ1-2 . TRBV27 . CASSPTYPLRGYTF TGTGCCAGCAGTCCCACCTATCCCCTTCGGGGCTACACCTTC
TRBJ1-5 . TRBV6-1 . CASRPIDSPNQPQHF TGTGCCAGCAGACCGATCGACAGCCCGAATCAGCCCCAGCATTTT
TRBJ1-1 . TRBV2 TRBD1 CASRRTGGMNTEAFF TGTGCCAGCAGGCGGACAGGGGGGATGAACACTGAAGCTTTCTTT
TRBJ2-3 . TRBV28 TRBD1 CASTTGGAGTDTQYF TGTGCCAGCACCACAGGGGGCGCGGGAACAGATACGCAGTATTTT
TRBJ2-7 . TRBV5-1 . CASSPIGWSGSPPYEQYF TGCGCCAGCAGCCCGATAGGATGGTCGGGGAGTCCCCCCTACGAGCAGTACTTC
TRBJ1-2 . TRBV2 . CASSEAPGSNYGYTF TGTGCCAGCAGTGAAGCACCGGGTTCTAACTATGGCTACACCTTC
TRBJ2-1 . TRBV2 . CASSALWGEDHHEQFF TGTGCCAGCAGTGCCCTTTGGGGAGAAGATCACCATGAGCAGTTCTTC
TRBJ2-7 . TRBV30 . CAWSDGSGPYEQYF TGTGCCTGGAGTGATGGTTCAGGGCCCTACGAGCAGTACTTC